These 29 T cell receptor beta chains originate from one sample sequenced in a study of cytomegalovirus exposure and HLA in healthy donors. This PCR relied on a set of 60 Vbeta primers and 13 Jbeta primers. Repertoires were generated with immunoSEQ multiplex PCR, while TCRdb's copy carries only in-frame clones and drops some. The repertoire consists of 110,000 to 150,000 clones, with about four fifths occurring once and the leading ten covering about 2.4%. The sequenced sample was PBMCs. The receptors here all came from a woman younger than 30 in good health and CMV-seropositive.

The rearrangement joins TRBV27 to TRBJ1-2; the match to TRBD1 covers 8 bases. This CDR3 comprises 15 residues. Germline V gives CDR1 MNHEY, CDR2 SMNVEV (reference sequence). V lost 5 bases and J lost 4; bases outside the gene matches: 9. The CDR3 sequence: CASSPLGQGRYGYTF. The CDR3 nucleotides are TGTGCCAGCAGTCCGCTCGGACAGGGTCGCTATGGCTACACCTTC.

The J gene is TRBJ2-7, the V gene TRBV10-3; TRBD1 might be the D (6 bases). Germline assignment: CDR1 ENHRY and CDR2 SYGVKD. The CDR3 runs 14 residues. V lost 4 bases to trimming and J lost 1 base, with 11 bases between them. The CDR3 region is CAISALTGSYEQYF. The CDR3, as DNA: TGTGCCATCAGTGCCCTTACAGGGTCCTACGAGCAGTACTTC.

In the case of this clone: Distinct nucleotide sequences in the sample also encode this CDR3. The chain links TRBV7-2 to TRBJ2-3, with D possibly TRBD1 on 5 matching bases. This CDR3 has 14 residues. Germline CDR1 and CDR2: SGHTA and FQGNSA. V gave up 5 bases and J gave up 2 bases, with 11 bases separating them. The CDR3 sequence is CASSQDSYTDTQYF. For the CDR3, the DNA is TGTGCCAGCAGCCAAGACAGTTACACAGATACGCAGTATTTT.

This clone occurred once. The genes are TRBV9 and TRBJ2-7; TRBD2 might be the D (7 bases). CDR1 is SGDLS and CDR2 is YYNGEE in the germline V gene. The germline V and J ends were trimmed by 4 bases and 2 bases, with 16 bases remaining between them. The CDR3 runs to 15 residues. CDR3: CASSTLAGAAYEQYF. CDR3 DNA sequence: TGTGCCAGCAGCACCCTGGCGGGGGCGGCCTACGAGCAGTACTTC.

The V gene is TRBV19, the J gene TRBJ2-1, with a weak D call TRBD2 (6 bases). V was trimmed by 3 bases and J by 2 bases, leaving 17 bases between them. This CDR3 has 17 amino acids. CDR1 and CDR2 from the germline V gene are LNHDA and SQIVND (reference sequence). The CDR3 DNA reads TGTGCCAGTAGTATCGCCGCCGGGACTCCTACCTACAATGAGCAGTTCTTC. It yields the protein CASSIAAGTPTYNEQFF. Drawing the rest from reference TRBV19 and TRBJ2-1, the complete variable domain is DGGITQSPKYLFRKEGQNVTLSCEQNLNHDAMYWYRQDPGQGLRLIYYSQIVNDFQKGDIAEGYSVSREKKESFPLTVTSAQKNPTAFYLCASSIAAGTPTYNEQFFGPGTRLTVL.

This clone was seen only a few times. V gene TRBV28 combines with J gene TRBJ1-5, with 10 bases aligning to TRBD1. Germline CDR1 is MDHEN and CDR2 is SYDVKM. After removal of 4 bases from V and 6 bases from J, the junction contained 6 bases not matched to a gene. This CDR3 is 15 amino acids long. CDR3 residues: CASSSTGGLSQPQHF. CDR3 nucleotides: TGTGCCAGCAGTTCGACAGGGGGCTTGTCTCAGCCCCAGCATTTT. The complete variable domain, with remaining parts taken from reference TRBV28 and TRBJ1-5, reads DVKVTQSSRYLVKRTGEKVFLECVQDMDHENMFWYRQDPGLGLRLIYFSYDVKMKEKGDIPEGYSVSREKKERFSLILESASTNQTSMYLCASSSTGGLSQPQHFGDGTRLSIL.

There are a few counts of this clone. The rearrangement links TRBV5-5 to TRBJ1-2; perhaps TRBD1 as D (6 bases). Trimming took 0 bases from V and 2 from J, leaving 8 bases between them. Germline V gene sequence: CDR1 SGHKS, CDR2 YYEKEE (reference sequence). This CDR3 comprises 14 residues. In DNA, the CDR3 is TGTGCCAGCAGCTTGGACAGGGTCAACTATGGCTACACCTTC. As protein: CASSLDRVNYGYTF.

The chain has TRBV28 and TRBJ1-5; 8 bases are shared with TRBD1. In germline, CDR1 is MDHEN, CDR2 SYDVKM. Trimming removed 5 bases from V and 2 bases from J; junction bases left unmatched: 5. This CDR3 region has 15 residues. CDR3 sequence: CASSPEQGGNQPQHF. For the CDR3, the DNA is TGTGCCAGCAGTCCTGAACAGGGGGGCAATCAGCCCCAGCATTTT.

J is TRBJ1-3 and V is TRBV7-6; unclear D gene. In germline, CDR1 is SGHVS, CDR2 FNYEAQ. Trimming shortened V by 4 bases and J by 6 bases, and 13 bases separated the two germline ends. This CDR3 contains 14 residues. The CDR3 reads CASSSRDKENTIYF. DNA of the CDR3: TGTGCCAGCAGCTCAAGAGATAAAGAAAACACCATATATTTT.

This clone was detected only a few times. This sample also contains other DNA sequences that code for the same CDR3. The chain couples TRBV11-2 to TRBJ1-5, with D possibly matching TRBD1 (5 bases). The CDR3 is 14 amino acids. CDR1 is SGHAT and CDR2 is FQNNGV in the germline V gene. V gave up 1 base and J gave up 2 bases, with 6 bases separating them. The CDR3 spells CASSLGGGNQPQHF. The CDR3 DNA is TGTGCCAGCAGCTTAGGGGGGGGCAATCAGCCCCAGCATTTT.

This clone was observed a few times. The CDR3 coding sequence is TGTGCCAGCAGGAGCGGGGGGGCGGGCACCGGGGAGCTGTTTTTT. This sequence encodes CASRSGGAGTGELFF. The gene calls are TRBV6-1 and TRBJ2-2; 10 bases map to TRBD2. The CDR3 contains 15 residues. V dropped 6 bases and J dropped 4; count of bases not matched to a gene: 5. CDR1 and CDR2 (germline): MNHNS, SASEGT.

The chain uses TRBV19 and TRBJ2-5; D uncertain. Trimming removed 7 bases at V and 1 base at J, with 19 bases between. Looked up from germline, CDR1 is LNHDA and CDR2 is SQIVND (reference sequence). The CDR3 has 16 amino acids. Here the CDR3 reads CASTRRSNPLQETQYF. The CDR3 bases are TGTGCCAGTACCAGGCGTAGTAACCCCCTCCAAGAGACCCAGTACTTC.

As concerns this clone: Distinct nucleotide sequences in the sample also encode this CDR3. The chain employs TRBV5-1 and TRBJ1-2; TRBD1 matches 9 bases. Germline CDR1 and CDR2: SGHRS and YFSETQ. Unmatched junction bases numbered 1, after V lost 0 bases and J lost 1 base. The CDR3 loop spans 15 amino acids. In DNA form, the CDR3 reads TGCGCCAGCAGCTTGGGGGGACAGGGTAACTATGGCTACACCTTC. Its protein product is CASSLGGQGNYGYTF. The full variable domain, its missing parts supplied by reference TRBV5-1 and TRBJ1-2, is KAGVTQTPRYLIKTRGQQVTLSCSPISGHRSVSWYQQTPGQGLQFLFEYFSETQRNKGNFPGRFSGRQFSNSRSEMNVSTLELGDSALYLCASSLGGQGNYGYTFGSGTRLTVV.

On this clone: This CDR3 is also generated by other DNA sequences in the sample. The chain combines TRBV6-6 with TRBJ2-5; D is undetermined. Germline CDR1 is MNHNY and CDR2 is SVGAGI (reference sequence). The CDR3 contains 14 residues. The V gene lost 2 bases and the J gene lost 2 bases, with 9 bases spanning the gap. In DNA form, the CDR3 reads TGTGCCAGCAGTTACGCAGGAATTCAAGAGACCCAGTACTTC. Amino acids: CASSYAGIQETQYF.

CDR3 DNA: TGTGCCAGCTCACGGTCGGGGGGAGGCACAGATACGCAGTATTTT. Translated, it gives CASSRSGGGTDTQYF. This sequence joins TRBV9 and TRBJ2-3; 7 bases agree with TRBD2. Germline V gives CDR1 SGDLS, CDR2 YYNGEE. There are 15 residues in the CDR3. V lost 7 bases and J lost 1; bases outside the gene matches: 9.

This clone was picked up a small number of times. The rearrangement uses TRBV6-4 and TRBJ2-3, with 8 nucleotides matching TRBD1. J gave up 4 bases and V 0 bases, and 0 bases lay outside the gene matches. The CDR3 has 14 residues. CDR1 is MRHNA and CDR2 is SNTAGT in the germline V gene. The CDR3 loop reads CASSDSQGADTQYF. CDR3 sequence (DNA): TGTGCCAGCAGTGACTCACAGGGGGCAGATACGCAGTATTTT.

The chain joins TRBV11-2 to TRBJ2-5; 9 nucleotides line up with TRBD2. V lost 5 bases, J lost 1 base, and 2 bases stayed unmatched. The CDR3 runs to 14 residues. Germline assignment: CDR1 SGHAT and CDR2 FQNNGV. The CDR3 bases are TGTGCCAGCAGCCGCGGGGGGGCCCAAGAGACCCAGTACTTC. Translated, it gives CASSRGGAQETQYF.

This clone was recorded only once. The chain employs TRBV2 and TRBJ1-2, with 7 bases lining up with TRBD1. With 9 bases clipped from V and 4 bases from J, the junction kept 2 bases outside the gene matches. CDR1 and CDR2 from the germline V gene are SNHLY and FYNNEI. The CDR3 is made up of 11 amino acids. CDR3 DNA sequence: TGTGCCAGGGGGACAGCCTATGGCTACACCTTC. Its protein product is CARGTAYGYTF.

J is TRBJ1-1 and V is TRBV28, with D perhaps TRBD1 (6 bases). V was cut by 2 bases and J by 10 bases, with 11 bases left in between. Germline CDR1 MDHEN, CDR2 SYDVKM. The CDR3 totals 12 residues. For the CDR3, the DNA is TGTGCCAGCAGTTTACTACAGGGCGGAGCTTTCTTT. Its translation is CASSLLQGGAFF.

The chain combines TRBV29-1 with TRBJ1-2, with 8 positions matching TRBD1. The CDR3 sequence is 13 residues long. With V trimmed by 3 bases and J by 8 bases, 8 bases remained unmatched. Germline-derived CDR1 and CDR2 are SQVTM and ANQGSEA. The CDR3 loop reads CSVEQGRGLGYTF. As DNA, the CDR3 is TGCAGCGTTGAGCAGGGCAGGGGGCTCGGCTACACCTTC.

This clone was observed a handful of times. This chain links TRBV5-6 with TRBJ2-2; tentatively, D is TRBD1 (6 bases). CDR1 and CDR2 (germline): SGHDT, YYEEEE. V shed 3 bases and J shed 2 bases, with 11 bases lying between them. CDR3 size: 15 residues. CDR3 nucleotides: TGTGCCAGCAGCTCACCGGGACAAAACACCGGGGAGCTGTTTTTT. Translating it yields CASSSPGQNTGELFF. The full variable domain, completed using reference TRBV5-6 and TRBJ2-2, is DAGVTQSPTHLIKTRGQQVTLRCSPKSGHDTVSWYQQALGQGPQFIFQYYEEEERQRGNFPDRFSGHQFPNYSSELNVNALLLGDSALYLCASSSPGQNTGELFFGEGSRLTVL.

This clone was detected a few times. The rearrangement links TRBV9 to TRBJ2-3; TRBD2 matches at 7 bases. The V and J ends lost 0 bases and 3 bases, in that order; junction bases with no gene match: 4. This CDR3 is 15 amino acids long. The germline CDR1 and CDR2 sequences are SGDLS and YYNGEE. Written as DNA, the CDR3 is TGTGCCAGCAGCGTAGTACGGGGGGATACAGATACGCAGTATTTT. Amino acid sequence: CASSVVRGDTDTQYF.

The chain's CDR3 is CASSLWTSGGVGEQFF. The CDR3, as DNA: TGCGCCAGCAGCTTATGGACTAGCGGGGGGGTCGGTGAGCAGTTCTTC. The chain has TRBV5-1 and TRBJ2-1; TRBD2 matches 15 bases. V trimming: 2 bases; J trimming: 9 bases; junction bases outside the gene matches: 6. The V gene's germline CDR1 is SGHRS and CDR2 YFSETQ. The CDR3 sequence is 16 residues long.

This chain joins TRBV2 and TRBJ2-1, with D unclear. The V end lost 7 bases, the J end lost 6 bases, and 25 bases lay between the germline ends. CDR3 length equals 17 residues. The germline CDR1 and CDR2 sequences are SNHLY and FYNNEI. CDR3 residues: CASKTARWPILPNEQFF. The CDR3, as DNA: TGTGCCAGCAAAACCGCCAGGTGGCCCATACTCCCCAATGAGCAGTTCTTC. The whole variable domain, remainder taken from reference TRBV2 and TRBJ2-1, is EPEVTQTPSHQVTQMGQEVILRCVPISNHLYFYWYRQILGQKVEFLVSFYNNEISEKSEIFDDQFSVERPDGSNFTLKIRSTKLEDSAMYFCASKTARWPILPNEQFFGPGTRLTVL.

The J gene is TRBJ2-7, the V gene TRBV18, with 7 bases that match TRBD1. Germline V CDR1 and CDR2: KGHSH, LQKENI. The CDR3 loop spans 18 amino acids. J lost 1 base, V lost 0 bases, and 12 bases had no gene match. CDR3 region: CASSPPLRDSVSSYEQYF. The CDR3 bases are TGTGCCAGCTCACCACCTCTTCGGGACAGTGTGTCTTCCTACGAGCAGTACTTC.

The chain carries TRBV7-9 and TRBJ2-2; TRBD1 might be the D (5 bases). The germline V gene encodes CDR1 SEHNR and CDR2 FQNEAQ (reference sequence). The CDR3 runs 14 residues. V lost 5 bases and J lost 2, with 9 bases in between. This CDR3 reads CASSDRKNTGELFF. The CDR3 DNA follows: TGTGCCAGCAGCGACAGAAAAAACACCGGGGAGCTGTTTTTT.

The CDR3 region has the DNA TGTGCCAGCAGTTCAGGGAACACTGAAGCTTTCTTT. Amino acid sequence: CASSSGNTEAFF. V usage is TRBV28 and J usage is TRBJ1-1, with D hard to call. Germline-derived CDR1 and CDR2 are MDHEN and SYDVKM. This CDR3 spans 12 amino acids. V lost 4 bases and J lost 1, with 4 bases in between.

CDR3 residues: CASSGGGETNEQFF. The CDR3 nucleotides read TGTGCCAGCAGCGGGGGGGGCGAGACCAATGAGCAGTTCTTC. The rearrangement joins TRBV6-4 to TRBJ2-1; TRBD2 aligns across 8 bases. V trimming: 6 bases; J trimming: 6 bases; junction bases outside the gene matches: 7. In germline, CDR1 is MRHNA, CDR2 SNTAGT. The CDR3 totals 14 residues.

The V and J genes are TRBV7-2 and TRBJ2-7, with D tentatively TRBD1 (5 bases). Germline CDR1 is SGHTA and CDR2 is FQGNSA. The V end lost 0 bases, the J end lost 2 bases, and 8 bases lay between the germline ends. The length of the CDR3 is 14 residues. DNA for the CDR3: TGTGCCAGCAGCTTAGCGCAGGGAACCTACGAGCAGTACTTC. Protein: CASSLAQGTYEQYF.